This T cell receptor beta chain originates from a study of control samples from healthy donors and cancer patients. Here immunoSEQ multiplex PCR was the method, and the copy in TCRdb shows in-frame clones only, minus some. Of 120,000 to 150,000 clones in the sample, 75% to 95% were seen once. This clone was detected only once. The CDR3 extends over 18 amino acids. The origin of this receptor is a man aged 25 to 40 in good health. The source material was blood. The chain carries TRBV21-1 and TRBJ2-6; whether TRBD2, the table's D call, matches the DNA was not checked. TRBV21-1 is given as a pseudogene. Written as DNA, the CDR3 is TGTGCCAGCAGCAAATATGGGAGCGCTCTTTCACCTGCCAACGTCCTGACTTTC. Its translation is CASSKYGSALSPANVLTF.